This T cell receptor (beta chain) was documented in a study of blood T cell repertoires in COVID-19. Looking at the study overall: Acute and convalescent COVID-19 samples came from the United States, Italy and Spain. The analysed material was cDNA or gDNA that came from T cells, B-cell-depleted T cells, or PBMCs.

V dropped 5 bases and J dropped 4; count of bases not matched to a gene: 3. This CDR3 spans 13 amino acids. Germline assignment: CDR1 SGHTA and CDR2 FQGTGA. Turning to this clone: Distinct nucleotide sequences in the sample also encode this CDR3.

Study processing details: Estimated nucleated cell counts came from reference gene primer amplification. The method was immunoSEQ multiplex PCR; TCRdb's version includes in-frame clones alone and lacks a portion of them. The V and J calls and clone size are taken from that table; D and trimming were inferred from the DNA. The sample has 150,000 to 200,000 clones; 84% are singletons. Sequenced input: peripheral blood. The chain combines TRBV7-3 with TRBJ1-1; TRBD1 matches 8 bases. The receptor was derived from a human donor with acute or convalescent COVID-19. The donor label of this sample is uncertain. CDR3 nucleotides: TGTGCCAGCAGCCCAGGACAGGGCACTGAAGCTTTCTTT. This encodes CASSPGQGTEAFF.